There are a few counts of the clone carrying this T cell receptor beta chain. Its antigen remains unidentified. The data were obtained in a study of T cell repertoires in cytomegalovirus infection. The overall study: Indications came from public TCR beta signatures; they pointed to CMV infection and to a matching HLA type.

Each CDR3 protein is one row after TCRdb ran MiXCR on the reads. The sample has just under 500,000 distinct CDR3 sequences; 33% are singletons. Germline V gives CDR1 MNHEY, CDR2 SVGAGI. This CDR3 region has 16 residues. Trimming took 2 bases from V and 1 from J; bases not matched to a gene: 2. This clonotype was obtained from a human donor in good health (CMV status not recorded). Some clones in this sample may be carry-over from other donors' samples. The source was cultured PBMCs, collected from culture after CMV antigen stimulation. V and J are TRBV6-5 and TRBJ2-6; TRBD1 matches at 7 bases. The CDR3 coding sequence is TGTGCCAGCAGTTACGGGACAGTTTCTGGGGCCAACGTCCTGACTTTC. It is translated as CASSYGTVSGANVLTF.